Listed here are 17 T cell receptor beta chains from one sample, sequenced in a study of blood T cell repertoires in COVID-19. Produced via immunoSEQ multiplex PCR; TCRdb's table is partial and in-frame only. The sample lists approximately 46,000 clones, around 86% occurring once. The source material was peripheral blood. These receptors were collected from a man aged 55-75 years with active or convalescent COVID-19.

The chain combines TRBV4-1 with TRBJ1-1, with 10 bases fitting TRBD1. This CDR3 has 16 residues. Trimming at V came to 1 base and at J to 7 bases, leaving 9 bases not matched to a gene. CDR1 is MGHRA, CDR2 YSYEKL, per germline. CDR3 DNA: TGCGCCAGCAGCCAAGGGACCGGGACAGGGGTTAATGAAGCTTTCTTT. This gives the protein CASSQGTGTGVNEAFF.

The rearrangement uses TRBV28 and TRBJ1-1; the match to TRBD1 covers 10 bases. Losses at the gene ends were 2 bases for V and 5 bases for J; bases not matched to a gene: 8. This CDR3 is 16 amino acids long. CDR1 MDHEN and CDR2 SYDVKM come from the germline V gene. CDR3 region: CASSLDPGQGRTEAFF. The CDR3, as DNA: TGTGCCAGCAGTTTAGACCCGGGACAGGGGAGGACTGAAGCTTTCTTT.

The V call is TRBV5-1, the J call TRBJ2-2, with 10 bases matching TRBD1. CDR1 is SGHRS and CDR2 is YFSETQ in the germline V gene. The CDR3 length is 16 residues. Trimming at V came to 0 bases and at J to 6 bases, leaving 5 bases not matched to a gene. The CDR3 is CASSLEATGGSGELFF. The CDR3 nucleotides are TGCGCCAGCAGCTTGGAGGCGACAGGGGGCTCCGGGGAGCTGTTTTTT.

This chain connects TRBV4-1 to TRBJ1-1, with D perhaps matching TRBD1 (6 bases). V shed 1 base and J shed 1 base, with 10 bases lying between them. The CDR3 is 15 amino acids. CDR1 MGHRA and CDR2 YSYEKL come from the germline V gene. In DNA, the CDR3 is TGCGCCAGCAGCCAAGGGGGACAACCGAACACTGAAGCTTTCTTT. As protein: CASSQGGQPNTEAFF.

The chain combines TRBV11-2 with TRBJ2-7, with TRBD1 identical over 8 bases. From germline, CDR1 is SGHAT and CDR2 FQNNGV. The V segment lost 5 bases and the J segment 3 bases; nucleotides outside the gene matches: 3. The CDR3 extends over 13 amino acids. The CDR3 region is CASSRDRGYEQYF. CDR3 DNA: TGTGCCAGCAGCCGCGACAGGGGCTACGAGCAGTACTTC.

J is TRBJ1-2 and V is TRBV5-5; D gene unclear. The CDR3 is 16 residues long. The germline V gene has CDR1 SGHKS and CDR2 YYEKEE (reference sequence). The V end lost 0 bases, the J end lost 1 base, and 13 bases lay between the germline ends. CDR3 protein: CASSLGPGKGNYGYTF. Written as DNA, the CDR3 is TGTGCCAGCAGCTTGGGTCCGGGGAAGGGTAACTATGGCTACACCTTC.

The chain is built from TRBV4-3 and TRBJ2-3; TRBD2 matches 8 bases. J gave up 3 bases and V 1 base, and 3 bases lay outside the gene matches. This CDR3 comprises 15 residues. Germline CDR1 is LGHNA and CDR2 is YSLEER. The CDR3: CASSQGQRGTDTQYF. DNA of the CDR3: TGCGCCAGCAGCCAAGGGCAGCGGGGGACAGATACGCAGTATTTT.

The gene calls are TRBV7-8 and TRBJ2-2, with 8 bases aligning to TRBD1. CDR1 is SGHVS, CDR2 FQNEAQ, per germline. There are 15 residues in the CDR3. V lost 3 bases to trimming and J lost 7 bases; unmatched junction nucleotides: 7. The CDR3 sequence: CASSLQGAVGGELFF. For the CDR3, the DNA is TGTGCCAGCAGCTTGCAGGGGGCGGTGGGCGGGGAGCTGTTTTTT.

V gene TRBV28 combines with J gene TRBJ2-7; 9 bases align to TRBD1. The CDR3 extends over 14 amino acids. V lost 6 bases and J lost 1; bases outside the gene matches: 4. The germline gives CDR1 MDHEN, CDR2 SYDVKM. The CDR3 DNA reads as TGTGCCAGCAGAGAGGACAGGGGTTCCTACGAGCAGTACTTC. This sequence encodes CASREDRGSYEQYF.

This clone was counted only a few times. The chain links TRBV5-6 to TRBJ2-3; 7 nucleotides line up with TRBD2. CDR1 is SGHDT, CDR2 YYEEEE, per germline. J was trimmed by 2 bases and V by 4 bases; bases with no gene match: 4. The CDR3 is 14 amino acids. The DNA of the CDR3 is TGTGCCAGCAGCCCGGGGACTATCACAGATACGCAGTATTTT. This translates into CASSPGTITDTQYF.

J is TRBJ2-2 and V is TRBV19; D possibly corresponds to TRBD1 (5 bases). Trimming removed 7 bases at V and 5 bases at J, with 17 bases between. Germline V gives CDR1 LNHDA, CDR2 SQIVND (reference sequence). The CDR3 is 15 amino acids. The CDR3 DNA is TGTGCCAGTACCAGTCTAACAGGAAGGACCGGGGAGCTGTTTTTT. It yields the protein CASTSLTGRTGELFF.

The chain has TRBV6-5 and TRBJ2-1, with a possible D match to TRBD1 (5 bases). The V end was cut by 2 bases, the J end by 3 bases, with 8 bases between. The CDR3 has 14 amino acids. Germline-derived CDR1 and CDR2 are MNHEY and SVGAGI. The CDR3 coding sequence is TGTGCCAGCAGTTACCGACAGAGCTACAATGAGCAGTTCTTC. Translated: CASSYRQSYNEQFF.

There are a few counts of this clone. The chain couples TRBV18 to TRBJ1-1; D perhaps matches TRBD1 (6 bases). Germline CDR1 and CDR2: KGHSH and LQKENI. This CDR3 has 15 amino acids. V was clipped by 2 bases and J by 4 bases, with 14 bases between them. CDR3 sequence: CASSPAPRGFTEAFF. The CDR3 nucleotides are TGTGCCAGCTCACCAGCCCCGAGGGGGTTCACTGAAGCTTTCTTT.

J is TRBJ1-1 and V is TRBV7-6, with a weak D call TRBD1 (6 bases). Looked up from germline, CDR1 is SGHVS and CDR2 is FNYEAQ. The V end lost 0 bases, the J end lost 4 bases, and 15 bases lay between the germline ends. The CDR3 extends over 16 amino acids. The CDR3 here is CASSLAPGQLSTEAFF. In nucleotides, the CDR3 is TGTGCCAGCAGCTTAGCCCCAGGACAGTTGAGCACTGAAGCTTTCTTT. The variable domain in full, with the rest retrieved from reference TRBV7-6 and TRBJ1-1, is GAGVSQSPRYKVTKRGQDVALRCDPISGHVSLYWYRQALGQGPEFLTYFNYEAQQDKSGLPNDRFSAERPEGSISTLTIQRTEQRDSAMYRCASSLAPGQLSTEAFFGQGTRLTVV.

This rearrangement joins TRBV10-2 to TRBJ1-4; weak D call: TRBD1 (6 bases). Germline V CDR1 and CDR2: WSHSY, SAAADI. The CDR3 is 15 residues long. V was shortened by 3 bases and J by 8 bases, with 16 bases between the two germline ends. The CDR3 sequence is CASSDGWQGREKLFF. The CDR3 coding sequence is TGCGCCAGCAGTGACGGGTGGCAGGGGCGCGAAAAACTGTTTTTT.

This rearrangement joins TRBV19 to TRBJ2-5, with D possibly TRBD1 on 6 matching bases. Trimming shortened V by 3 bases and J by 5 bases, and 16 bases separated the two germline ends. The germline gives CDR1 LNHDA, CDR2 SQIVND (reference sequence). This CDR3 spans 15 amino acids. The CDR3 reads CASSITGGAFETQYF. The CDR3, as DNA: TGTGCCAGTAGTATCACTGGGGGCGCGTTCGAGACCCAGTACTTC.

The V call is TRBV6-5, the J call TRBJ1-2; TRBD1 matches at 7 bases. The CDR3 contains 13 residues. The V and J ends lost 6 bases and 4 bases, in that order; junction bases with no gene match: 5. Per the germline V gene, CDR1 is MNHEY and CDR2 is SVGAGI. The CDR3 bases are TGTGCCAGCAGCCTCAACAGGGGCTATGGCTACACCTTC. Translated, it gives CASSLNRGYGYTF.